Sequencing of this T cell receptor (beta chain) was carried out in a study of OX40 agonist ivuxolimab in advanced cancers. Whole-study context: The diagnoses of dose-escalation patients were hepatocellular carcinoma, melanoma, renal cell or head and neck cancer. Whole-study findings and limits: Among the lowest peripheral clonal expansion occurred in 0.1-3.0 mg/kg partial responders. On average, CD8+ T cells showed a greater number of expanded clones than CD4+.

The assay was immunoSEQ multiplex PCR, and TCRdb's table has in-frame clones only and misses some. The repertoire holds 73,000 or so clones, with 80% to 90% as singletons. Germline values: CDR1 SGHNT, CDR2 YENEEA. The CDR3 covers 16 residues. V trimming: 7 bases; J trimming: 2 bases; junction bases outside the gene matches: 9. Details on this clone: Its antigen is still unknown.

The input for sequencing was CD4+ or CD8+ T cells sorted from blood, taken in a trial of the OX40 agonist ivuxolimab. This clonotype was sampled from an adult with an advanced solid tumor such as melanoma, head and neck, liver or kidney cancer. This chain joins TRBV11-3 and TRBJ2-2; 8 nucleotides agree with TRBD1. CDR3 nucleotides: TGTGCCAGCAACCCAGGTGGGACAGGAAACACCGGGGAGCTGTTTTTT. This sequence encodes CASNPGGTGNTGELFF. Full variable domain (remainder filled in from reference TRBV11-3 and TRBJ2-2): EAGVVQSPRYKIIEKKQPVAFWCNPISGHNTLYWYLQNLGQGPELLIRYENEEAVDDSQLPKDRFSAERLKGVDSTLKIQPAELGDSAVYLCASNPGGTGNTGELFFGEGSRLTVL.